The 10 T cell receptor beta chains in this list originate from one sample, sequenced in a study of long-term antiretroviral therapy in people with HIV. With survey level as its setting, the immunoSEQ assay was v3.0. TCRdb's copy holds only in-frame clones and misses some; the assay was immunoSEQ multiplex PCR. The repertoire has about 36,000 clones, 80% to 90% of them found once; the top ten carry 8% to 11%. This sample comprised unsorted PBMCs, obtained 2.2 years after starting antiretroviral therapy. These receptors came from a man aged 18-30 years with HIV.

With respect to this clone: The junction shows a germline mismatch at one end, possibly a read error. The chain uses TRBV7-7 and TRBJ2-1; 10 bases match TRBD2. The V gene's germline CDR1 is SSHAT and CDR2 FNYEAQ (reference sequence). The CDR3 loop spans 16 amino acids. The CDR3 DNA reads as TGTGCTAGCAGCCTTGGACTAGCGGAACCTCCAAATGAGCAGTTCTTC. It translates to CASSLGLAEPPNEQFF.

The V call is TRBV2, the J call TRBJ1-2; D not certain. This CDR3 comprises 15 residues. With 7 bases removed from V and 3 bases from J, the gap between germline ends came to 18 bases. Germline V CDR1 and CDR2: SNHLY, FYNNEI. The CDR3 bases are TGTGCCAGCATCCTCGACCCAACCGGACACTATGGCTACACCTTC. Its protein product is CASILDPTGHYGYTF. The variable domain in full, with the rest retrieved from reference TRBV2 and TRBJ1-2, is EPEVTQTPSHQVTQMGQEVILRCVPISNHLYFYWYRQILGQKVEFLVSFYNNEISEKSEIFDDQFSVERPDGSNFTLKIRSTKLEDSAMYFCASILDPTGHYGYTFGSGTRLTVV.

The chain uses TRBV29-1 and TRBJ2-7; no clear D gene. V lost 1 base and J lost 4, with 5 bases in between. CDR3 length: 11 amino acids. Germline V CDR1 and CDR2: SQVTM, ANQGSEA. Here the CDR3 reads CSVEVQYEQYF. CDR3 sequence (DNA): TGCAGCGTTGAAGTTCAGTACGAGCAGTACTTC.

This rearrangement joins TRBV29-1 to TRBJ2-7, with D possibly being TRBD2 (6 bases). Trimming pared 2 bases from V and 0 bases from J, leaving 17 bases between. Germline CDR1 SQVTM, CDR2 ANQGSEA. This CDR3 region has 16 residues. The CDR3 sequence: CSVELDNSGASYEQYF. The DNA for the CDR3 is TGCAGCGTTGAACTCGACAACTCGGGAGCCTCCTACGAGCAGTACTTC.

The genes are TRBV6-4 and TRBJ2-1, with D uncertain. V was pared by 4 bases and J by 4 bases, with 11 bases between. The CDR3 covers 14 residues. Germline V CDR1 and CDR2: MRHNA, SNTAGT. The CDR3: CASSADHLYNEQFF. CDR3 bases: TGTGCCAGCAGTGCGGACCATCTTTACAATGAGCAGTTCTTC.

The rearrangement uses TRBV14 and TRBJ2-7, with 7 bases aligning to TRBD1. The germline V gene encodes CDR1 SGHDN and CDR2 FVKESK. CDR3 length: 14 residues. The V segment lost 5 bases and the J segment 3 bases; nucleotides outside the gene matches: 7. This CDR3 is CASSWTGRLYEQYF. DNA for the CDR3: TGTGCCAGCAGCTGGACAGGTCGACTCTACGAGCAGTACTTC.

This clone was seen once. This sequence joins TRBV5-1 and TRBJ2-7; unclear D gene. CDR1 is SGHRS and CDR2 is YFSETQ in the germline V gene. V dropped 2 bases and J dropped 1 base, with 13 bases sitting between them. This CDR3 has 15 amino acids. CDR3 DNA: TGCGCCAGCAGCTTTCATACGTGGGGTTCCTACGAGCAGTACTTC. Protein product: CASSFHTWGSYEQYF.

The chain uses TRBV28 and TRBJ2-2; D gene unclear. The germline V gene encodes CDR1 MDHEN and CDR2 SYDVKM. This CDR3 has 12 amino acids. The germline V and J ends were trimmed by 6 bases and 1 base, with 3 bases remaining between them. The CDR3 nucleotides are TGTGCCAGCAGACTGAACACCGGGGAGCTGTTTTTT. Translation gives CASRLNTGELFF.

This chain uses TRBV27 with TRBJ2-7, with unresolved D. CDR3 length: 15 residues. Germline V gives CDR1 MNHEY, CDR2 SMNVEV (reference sequence). V lost 3 bases to trimming and J lost 0 bases, with 12 bases between them. CDR3 sequence reads: CASSFSPLSSYEQYF. CDR3 DNA: TGTGCCAGCAGTTTCTCGCCGCTTAGCTCCTACGAGCAGTACTTC.

This clone was observed a single time. The chain joins TRBV6-6 to TRBJ2-7; D might be TRBD1 (6 bases). Trimming took off 4 bases at V and 6 bases at J, with 16 bases between the two ends. The CDR3 totals 14 residues. The germline gives CDR1 MNHNY, CDR2 SVGAGI (reference sequence). CDR3 sequence: CASSLSSQGSEQYF. In nucleotides, the CDR3 is TGTGCCAGCAGTTTATCCTCACAGGGTTCCGAGCAGTACTTC.